The 19 T cell receptor beta chains in this list originate from one sample, sequenced in a study of blood T cells in healthy people across ages. The use of a sample-barcoded 5' primer and a J-beta primer mix characterized a second PCR of roughly 6 to 11 cycles. TCRdb analysed the 5' RACE reads with MiXCR anew, one entry per CDR3 protein. The table lists almost 800,000 distinct CDR3 sequences, roughly 50% of them singletons. The sequenced sample consisted of blood. Every receptor here comes from a man under 40 in good health.

The chain carries TRBV11-2 and TRBJ1-2; maybe TRBD1 (5 bases). The CDR3 is 16 residues long. Per the germline V gene, CDR1 is SGHAT and CDR2 is FQNNGV. Trimming cost V 1 base and J 5 bases, with 17 bases left between them. CDR3 nucleotides: TGTGCCAGCAGCTTAGCCGAGACGGGGGTCGGGTATGGCTACACCTTC. Its protein product is CASSLAETGVGYGYTF.

This sequence joins TRBV24-1 and TRBJ2-5; the D is unclear. V dropped 3 bases and J dropped 0 bases, with 16 bases sitting between them. The germline V gene has CDR1 KGHDR and CDR2 SFDVKD. The CDR3 has 17 amino acids. The CDR3 is CATSDPNDMSNQETQYF. CDR3 DNA sequence: TGTGCCACCAGTGATCCCAATGACATGTCCAACCAAGAGACCCAGTACTTC.

The chain recombines TRBV25-1 with TRBJ2-5, with D perhaps matching TRBD2 (5 bases). The CDR3 sequence is 15 residues long. Trimming pared 2 bases from V and 6 bases from J, leaving 16 bases between. Germline CDR1 reads MGHDK; CDR2 reads SYGVNS. The CDR3 is CASSERSGAWKTQYF. For the CDR3, the DNA is TGTGCCAGCAGTGAAAGAAGCGGAGCCTGGAAGACCCAGTACTTC.

About this clonotype: The junction departs from germline at one end; a sequencing error may be responsible. The chain is built from TRBV12-3 or TRBV12-4 and TRBJ2-6; D call uncertain. The CDR3 is made up of 15 amino acids. This CDR3 reads CASSSDTSEANVLTF. CDR3 DNA sequence: TGTGCCAGCAGTTCCGACACCTCTGAGGCCAACGTCCTGACTTTC.

This sequence joins TRBV7-2 and TRBJ2-5; 7 bases are shared with TRBD2. The last part of the DNA fits TRBJ2-7 better; the J call may be wrong. Looked up from germline, CDR1 is SGHTA and CDR2 is FQGNSA. The CDR3 runs 18 residues. The CDR3 is CASSLDVVTGGLLYEQYF. The CDR3 DNA sequence: TGTGCCAGCAGCTTAGACGTCGTGACGGGAGGCCTTCTTTACGAGCAGTACTTC.

This clonotype was observed once. The rearrangement joins TRBV6-1 to TRBJ1-6; D unresolved. Trimming shortened V by 7 bases and J by 5 bases, and 9 bases separated the two germline ends. CDR1 and CDR2 from the germline V gene are MNHNS and SASEGT. The CDR3 extends over 13 amino acids. CDR3 residues: CASTTDHNSPLHF. DNA of the CDR3: TGTGCCAGCACTACGGATCATAATTCACCCCTCCACTTT.

CDR3 in amino acids: CASSLGRPTGEQYF. In DNA form, the CDR3 reads TGCGCCAGCAGCTTGGGCAGGCCAACTGGGGAGCAGTACTTC. The chain recombines TRBV5-1 with TRBJ2-7; unclear D gene. The CDR3 length is 14 residues. V lost 0 bases to trimming and J lost 7 bases, with 14 bases between them. Germline CDR1 reads SGHRS; CDR2 reads YFSETQ.

The genes are TRBV5-1 and TRBJ2-5; 9 nucleotides line up with TRBD2. The V segment lost 0 bases and the J segment 0 bases; nucleotides outside the gene matches: 6. This CDR3 is built from 17 residues. Germline lookup yields CDR1 SGHRS and CDR2 YFSETQ. CDR3 region: CASSLVWIAGDQETQYF. DNA for the CDR3: TGCGCCAGCAGCTTGGTGTGGATAGCGGGGGACCAAGAGACCCAGTACTTC.

This clonotype was seen a handful of times. The genes are TRBV28 and TRBJ2-7; D gene unclear. V lost 5 bases and J lost 4, with 12 bases in between. The CDR3 contains 13 residues. Germline V gene lookup returns CDR1 MDHEN and CDR2 SYDVKM. CDR3 nucleotides: TGTGCCAGCAGTCCCGGAAACCCTTACGAGCAGTACTTC. This gives the protein CASSPGNPYEQYF.

The chain carries TRBV7-3 and TRBJ2-3; D is unresolved. Trimming left V 2 bases short and J 1 base short, with 10 bases between. The CDR3 has 15 amino acids. CDR1 and CDR2 from the germline V gene are SGHTA and FQGTGA. The CDR3 region is CASSLLGARTDTQYF. CDR3 nucleotides: TGTGCCAGCAGCTTACTCGGAGCTCGCACAGATACGCAGTATTTT. Using reference TRBV7-3 and TRBJ2-3 for the parts outside the CDR3, the full variable domain is GAGVSQTPSNKVTEKGKYVELRCDPISGHTALYWYRQSLGQGPEFLIYFQGTGAADDSGLPNDRFFAVRPEGSVSTLKIQRTERGDSAVYLCASSLLGARTDTQYFGPGTRLTVL.

This clonotype appeared a few times. This chain links TRBV10-3 with TRBJ2-6; unclear D gene. Looked up from germline, CDR1 is ENHRY and CDR2 is SYGVKD. Deletions cut 1 base from V and 0 bases from J, with 7 bases between. There are 16 residues in the CDR3. The CDR3 coding sequence is TGTGCCATCAGTGAGTACGGTCCCTCTGGGGCCAACGTCCTGACTTTC. Residues: CAISEYGPSGANVLTF.

The table lists this clonotype with a few counts. J is TRBJ2-6 and V is TRBV12-3 or TRBV12-4; D is unresolved. V shed 2 bases and J shed 0 bases, with 5 bases lying between them. The CDR3 length is 15 residues. CDR3 nucleotide sequence: TGTGCCAGCAGTTTAAAGGACTCTGGGGCCAACGTCCTGACTTTC. Encoded protein: CASSLKDSGANVLTF.

This chain connects TRBV6-1 to TRBJ1-2; D is unresolved. V lost 7 bases to trimming and J lost 3 bases, with 6 bases between them. This CDR3 is built from 11 residues. The germline CDR1 and CDR2 sequences are MNHNS and SASEGT. CDR3 sequence reads: CASTDYYGYTF. The CDR3 DNA reads TGTGCCAGCACAGACTACTATGGCTACACCTTC.

Details on this clonotype: At one end, the junction sequence differs from germline, possibly due to a read error. V and J are TRBV3-1 and TRBJ2-1; D is ambiguous. Germline CDR1 LGHDT, CDR2 YNNKEL (reference sequence). CDR3 size: 17 residues. CDR3 residues: CASSQERLGFPYNERFF. The CDR3 nucleotides read TGTGCCAGCAGCCAAGAGAGGCTCGGGTTTCCCTACAATGAGCGGTTCTTC.

This clonotype has only one observation. The chain is built from TRBV6-2 or TRBV6-3 and TRBJ2-1, with no clear D. CDR3 size: 15 residues. Germline-derived CDR1 and CDR2 are MNHEY and SVGEGT. Between the trimmed V and J ends, which lost 0 bases and 0 bases, there was a span of 6 bases. The CDR3 DNA reads as TGTGCCAGCAGTTACTCGTGGGGCTCCTACAATGAGCAGTTCTTC. Translation gives CASSYSWGSYNEQFF.

This clonotype was seen more than once but under ten times. The CDR3 sequence is CASSRGRDWADIQYF. DNA of the CDR3: TGTGCCAGCTCCCGCGGGCGGGATTGGGCGGACATTCAGTACTTC. The J gene is TRBJ2-4, the V gene TRBV12-3 or TRBV12-4; D perhaps matches TRBD2 (6 bases). This CDR3 region has 15 residues. Between the trimmed V and J ends, which lost 8 bases and 8 bases, there was a span of 22 bases.

This clonotype was counted a few times. The chain has TRBV2 and TRBJ2-1; no firm D call. V gave up 3 bases and J gave up 6 bases, with 9 bases separating them. Germline V CDR1 and CDR2: SNHLY, FYNNEI. This CDR3 spans 13 amino acids. The CDR3 sequence is CASSDGWVNEQFF. The CDR3 nucleotides are TGTGCCAGCAGTGACGGTTGGGTCAATGAGCAGTTCTTC.

About this clonotype: Possible read error: a much larger clone is one base away. The chain is built from TRBV9 and TRBJ2-1, with D perhaps TRBD1 (5 bases). Trimming pared 6 bases from V and 8 bases from J, leaving 18 bases between. Germline values: CDR1 SGDLS, CDR2 YYNGEE. There are 14 residues in the CDR3. DNA of the CDR3: TGTGCCAGCAATAGACAGAAGACCGACGATGAGCAGTTCTTC. As protein: CASNRQKTDDEQFF. The complete variable domain, with remaining parts taken from reference TRBV9 and TRBJ2-1, reads DSGVTQTPKHLITATGQRVTLRCSPRSGDLSVYWYQQSLDQGLQFLIQYYNGEERAKGNILERFSAQQFPDLHSELNLSSLELGDSALYFCASNRQKTDDEQFFGPGTRLTVL.

This chain links TRBV10-3 with TRBJ2-7; D not resolved. The J call could be wrong; TRBJ2-4 is a better fit for the DNA end. CDR3 length: 13 amino acids. The germline V gene encodes CDR1 ENHRY and CDR2 SYGVKD. In DNA form, the CDR3 reads TGTGCCATCAGTGAGTCGCAGTCCCACATTCAGTACTTC. Protein: CAISESQSHIQYF.